A single sample gave rise to the 8 T cell receptor beta chains below, sequenced in a study of shared clonotypes between healthy human individuals. Terminally differentiated effector memory CD45RA+ cells were excluded from the naive CD8 cells, which were CD45RO-negative and positively selected for CCR7. Method: immunoSEQ multiplex PCR; TCRdb's copy keeps in-frame clones and lacks some. The profile shows millions of clones, roughly 91% of them singletons. The sample taken for sequencing was naive CD8+ T cells from PBMCs. The origin of the receptors is a man younger than 35 in good health. Some clones in this sample may be carry-over from other donors' samples.

This clone was observed a few times. The chain carries TRBV6-4 and TRBJ2-2; 11 bases map to TRBD2. CDR3 length: 14 amino acids. Germline V CDR1 and CDR2: MRHNA, SNTAGT. The V segment lost 6 bases and the J segment 4 bases; nucleotides outside the gene matches: 1. In DNA form, the CDR3 reads TGTGCCAGCAGCCTAGCGGGAGGCACCGGGGAGCTGTTTTTT. As protein: CASSLAGGTGELFF.

The gene calls are TRBV13 and TRBJ1-2; 11 nucleotides line up with TRBD1. This CDR3 has 15 residues. After removal of 2 bases from V and 3 bases from J, the junction contained 2 bases not matched to a gene. Germline lookup yields CDR1 PRHDT and CDR2 FYEKMQ (reference sequence). The CDR3 region is CASSLWGQGDYGYTF. In nucleotides, the CDR3 is TGTGCCAGCAGCTTATGGGGACAGGGGGACTATGGCTACACCTTC.

The chain employs TRBV4-1 and TRBJ2-1; 11 nucleotides match TRBD1. Germline CDR1 is MGHRA and CDR2 is YSYEKL. With 3 bases clipped from V and 16 bases from J, the junction kept 17 bases outside the gene matches. This CDR3 contains 16 residues. Here the CDR3 DNA reads TGCGCCAGCAGCCAGCACGGGACAGGGGGAGGGACTAGCCGCTTCTTC. As protein: CASSQHGTGGGTSRFF.

This clone was counted once. The chain recombines TRBV4-1 with TRBJ1-4, with D perhaps TRBD1 (5 bases). The germline CDR1 and CDR2 sequences are MGHRA and YSYEKL. The CDR3 consists of 15 residues. Between the trimmed V and J ends, which lost 0 bases and 12 bases, there was a span of 17 bases. CDR3 residues: CASSQDAQGGRELFF. In DNA, the CDR3 is TGCGCCAGCAGCCAAGATGCGCAGGGAGGGAGGGAACTGTTTTTT.

The genes are TRBV5-8 and TRBJ2-7; 11 bases match TRBD2. The junction had 4 bases not matched to a gene; V was cut back by 4 bases and J by 7 bases. CDR1 is SGHTS and CDR2 is YDEGEE in the germline V gene. The CDR3 consists of 13 residues. In nucleotides, the CDR3 is TGTGCCAGCAGCATGGGACTAGCGGAGGAGCAGTACTTC. The encoded protein is CASSMGLAEEQYF. Looking up the rest from reference TRBV5-8 and TRBJ2-7 gives the full variable domain: EAGVTQSPTHLIKTRGQQATLRCSPISGHTSVYWYQQALGLGLQFLLWYDEGEERNRGNFPPRFSGRQFPNYSSELNVNALELEDSALYLCASSMGLAEEQYFGPGTRLTVT.

The chain employs TRBV7-3 and TRBJ2-1, with 12 bases lining up with TRBD2. J gave up 7 bases and V 5 bases, and 6 bases lay outside the gene matches. In germline, CDR1 is SGHTA, CDR2 FQGTGA. The length of the CDR3 is 15 residues. The CDR3 coding sequence is TGTGCCAGCAGCATTGGACTAGCGGGAACAAATGAGCAGTTCTTC. As protein: CASSIGLAGTNEQFF.

The chain uses TRBV15 and TRBJ2-7, with 13 bases aligning to TRBD2. V dropped 0 bases and J dropped 7; count of bases not matched to a gene: 6. This CDR3 is built from 16 residues. The germline V gene encodes CDR1 LNHNV and CDR2 YYDKDF (reference sequence). CDR3 sequence (DNA): TGTGCCACCAGCAGAGATGGACTAGCGGGAGCTGGAGAGCAGTACTTC. Protein product: CATSRDGLAGAGEQYF. The full variable domain, its missing parts supplied by reference TRBV15 and TRBJ2-7, is DAMVIQNPRYQVTQFGKPVTLSCSQTLNHNVMYWYQQKSSQAPKLLFHYYDKDFNNEADTPDNFQSRRPNTSFCFLDIRSPGLGDTAMYLCATSRDGLAGAGEQYFGPGTRLTVT.

In the case of this clone: Other DNA sequences of this sample code for an identical CDR3. The chain joins TRBV15 to TRBJ2-4; the D gene is possibly TRBD1 (5 bases). The CDR3 consists of 15 residues. Looked up from germline, CDR1 is LNHNV and CDR2 is YYDKDF (reference sequence). The germline V and J ends were trimmed by 1 base and 3 bases, with 10 bases remaining between them. CDR3 region: CATSRAGYGKNIQYF. CDR3 nucleotide sequence: TGTGCCACCAGCAGAGCAGGGTATGGCAAAAACATTCAGTACTTC.